This TCR beta chain stems from a study of PD-L1 blockade in urothelial cancer. The wider study: Patients commenced atezolizumab around 2014, and it was given at 1,200 mg intravenously every 3 weeks.

This clone was counted once. Time point given: pretreatment peripheral blood. Metastatic or locally advanced urothelial carcinoma was present in the patients. Each patient supplied 1 to 8 pretreatment and on-treatment samples. Germline V gives CDR1 SGHTA, CDR2 FQGTGA. The germline V and J ends were trimmed by 1 base and 7 bases, with 14 bases remaining between them. This CDR3 region has 14 residues. Assay: immunoSEQ multiplex PCR; the TCRdb copy retains only in-frame clones and omits some. The top ten clones hold 5% to 7% of a sample with tens of thousands of clones, roughly 76% of them seen once. Sequenced here: PBMCs, sampled around atezolizumab (anti-PD-L1) treatment. The genes are TRBV7-3 and TRBJ2-7; possibly TRBD2 for D (5 bases). This clonotype originated in a man aged 65 to 85 with urothelial cancer. The CDR3 loop reads CASSLSQTTGEQYF. The CDR3, as DNA: TGTGCCAGCAGCTTAAGCCAAACAACGGGAGAGCAGTACTTC. The variable domain in full, completed from reference TRBV7-3 and TRBJ2-7, reads GAGVSQTPSNKVTEKGKYVELRCDPISGHTALYWYRQSLGQGPEFLIYFQGTGAADDSGLPNDRFFAVRPEGSVSTLKIQRTERGDSAVYLCASSLSQTTGEQYFGPGTRLTVT.